A single sample is the source of the 10 T cell receptor beta chains below, sequenced in a study of blood T cell repertoires in COVID-19. Here immunoSEQ multiplex PCR was the method, and the copy in TCRdb shows in-frame clones only, minus some. The sample holds 230,000 or so clones, approximately 80% seen once. Sample: peripheral blood. Source of these receptors: a woman in her thirties or forties who had recovered from COVID-19.

The chain joins TRBV10-3 to TRBJ1-5; 8 nucleotides match TRBD1. This CDR3 has 18 residues. The junction had 17 bases not matched to a gene; V was cut back by 10 bases and J by 0 bases. Germline V gene data show CDR1 as ENHRY and CDR2 as SYGVKD. CDR3 protein: CATSLTGAPSDSNQPQHF. As DNA, the CDR3 is TGTGCCACCTCCCTGACAGGGGCCCCGAGTGATAGCAATCAGCCCCAGCATTTT.

The CDR3 protein is CASSSRLRDSPLHF. The CDR3 nucleotides are TGTGCCAGCAGCTCCCGCCTACGAGATTCACCCCTCCACTTT. The J gene is TRBJ1-6, the V gene TRBV7-2; D remains unclear. V was clipped by 4 bases and J by 8 bases, with 12 bases between them. CDR1 is SGHTA, CDR2 FQGNSA, per germline. The CDR3 is 14 residues long.

V and J are TRBV30 and TRBJ2-3; 7 positions agree with TRBD2. The trim removed 8 bases at V and 2 bases at J, leaving 10 bases unmatched. The V gene's germline CDR1 is GTSNPN and CDR2 SVGIG (reference sequence). This CDR3 has 14 amino acids. The CDR3 loop reads CAGKPGGYTDTQYF. The CDR3 DNA is TGTGCCGGGAAACCCGGGGGGTACACAGATACGCAGTATTTT.

This chain links TRBV9 with TRBJ2-3; no clear D. This CDR3 has 14 amino acids. V lost 4 bases and J 1 base, leaving 10 bases between the germline ends. Germline V lookup: CDR1 SGDLS, CDR2 YYNGEE. Written as DNA, the CDR3 is TGTGCCAGCAGCACGAGACTGGGCACAGATACGCAGTATTTT. Translation: CASSTRLGTDTQYF.

The rearrangement links TRBV19 to TRBJ2-5; the match to TRBD1 covers 11 bases. Germline V gives CDR1 LNHDA, CDR2 SQIVND (reference sequence). The CDR3 has 16 residues. V lost 5 bases to trimming and J lost 5 bases; unmatched junction nucleotides: 10. CDR3 nucleotide sequence: TGTGCCAGTAGTCCCCAAAGGACAGGGGGCATGGAGACCCAGTACTTC. Residues: CASSPQRTGGMETQYF.

This clone was seen only a few times. The V gene is TRBV2, the J gene TRBJ2-2; TRBD1 might be the D (6 bases). This CDR3 is 15 amino acids long. Trimming left V 3 bases short and J 4 bases short, with 12 bases between. From germline, CDR1 is SNHLY and CDR2 FYNNEI. For the CDR3, the DNA is TGTGCCAGCAGTGAGGCAGGGGTTGGCACCGGGGAGCTGTTTTTT. This codes for CASSEAGVGTGELFF.

The chain employs TRBV15 and TRBJ1-5; the D gene is possibly TRBD1 (5 bases). The CDR3 length is 13 residues. CDR1 LNHNV and CDR2 YYDKDF come from the germline V gene (reference sequence). The ends were cut back, 5 bases at V and 9 bases at J, with 14 bases in the middle. DNA for the CDR3: TGTGCCACCAGCGTAACTACCGACAGGCCCCAGCATTTT. It encodes CATSVTTDRPQHF.

The rearrangement links TRBV5-6 to TRBJ1-5; possibly TRBD1 for D (6 bases). V was trimmed by 4 bases and J by 7 bases, leaving 12 bases between them. CDR1 and CDR2 (germline): SGHDT, YYEEEE. The CDR3 has 13 residues. CDR3 coding DNA: TGTGCCAGCAGCGGGGGACAACTCCAGCCCCAGCATTTT. Translation: CASSGGQLQPQHF.

This chain links TRBV7-2 with TRBJ1-3; D call uncertain. Trimming stripped 1 base from V and 7 bases from J, with 8 bases between. This CDR3 spans 13 amino acids. The germline CDR1 and CDR2 sequences are SGHTA and FQGNSA. The CDR3 DNA reads TGTGCCAGCAGCTTAGAAAAGAGGAACACCATATATTTT. Amino acids: CASSLEKRNTIYF. Together with reference TRBV7-2 and TRBJ1-3, the CDR3 gives the full variable domain: GAGVSQSPSNKVTEKGKDVELRCDPISGHTALYWYRQSLGQGLEFLIYFQGNSAPDKSGLPSDRFSAERTGGSVSTLTIQRTQQEDSAVYLCASSLEKRNTIYFGEGSWLTVV.

CDR3 bases: TGTGCCAGCAGTGCCCAGGGATTCACTGAAGCTTTCTTT. Protein product: CASSAQGFTEAFF. This sequence joins TRBV12-3 or TRBV12-4 and TRBJ1-1; tentatively, D is TRBD1 (5 bases). V dropped 5 bases and J dropped 4 bases, with 11 bases sitting between them. The CDR3 consists of 13 residues.